The T cell receptor beta chain described here comes from a study of Tregs in tolerant kidney transplant recipients. Looking at the study overall: Sorting of CD4+CD25+CD127- cells followed 3-day belatacept mixed lymphocyte reactions, sometimes with roughly five-day graft donor restimulation.

This clone has more than one count but fewer than ten. Its target is not known. The same CDR3 arises from other DNA sequences in this sample as well. Study outcomes and limitations: Tregs expanded with activated donor B cells seemed most donor-specific.

Libraries were prepared by immunoSEQ multiplex PCR; TCRdb keeps only in-frame clonotypes and omits some of them. The sample has fewer than 20,000 clones; around 66% are singletons. CDR3 size: 16 residues. The trim removed 5 bases at V and 4 bases at J, leaving 8 bases unmatched. Germline assignment: CDR1 SGHTA and CDR2 FQGTGA. The clonotype was recovered from a human donor in good health. Material: Tregs from blood cultured with allogeneic cells. The chain is built from TRBV7-3 and TRBJ2-5; 12 bases match TRBD1. CDR3 residues: CASSTGTGGGGETQYF. CDR3 bases: TGTGCCAGCAGCACCGGGACAGGGGGCGGCGGAGAGACCCAGTACTTC.